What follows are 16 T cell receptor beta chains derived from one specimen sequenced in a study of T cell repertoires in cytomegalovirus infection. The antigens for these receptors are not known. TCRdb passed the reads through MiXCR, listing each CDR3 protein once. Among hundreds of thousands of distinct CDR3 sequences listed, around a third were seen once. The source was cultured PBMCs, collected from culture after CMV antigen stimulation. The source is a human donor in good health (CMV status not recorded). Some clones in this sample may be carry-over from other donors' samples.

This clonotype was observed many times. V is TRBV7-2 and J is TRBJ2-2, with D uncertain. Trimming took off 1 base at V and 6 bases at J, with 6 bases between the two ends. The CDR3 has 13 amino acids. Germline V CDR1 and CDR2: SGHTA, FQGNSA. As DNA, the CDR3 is TGTGCCAGCAGCTTAGTCAGCGCCGGGGAGCTGTTTTTT. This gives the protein CASSLVSAGELFF.

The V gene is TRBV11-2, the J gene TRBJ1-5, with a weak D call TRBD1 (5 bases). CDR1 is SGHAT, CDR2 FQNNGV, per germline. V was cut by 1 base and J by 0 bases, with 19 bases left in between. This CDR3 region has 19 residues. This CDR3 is CASSLVLGASPYSNQPQHF. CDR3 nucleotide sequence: TGTGCCAGCAGCTTAGTCCTAGGGGCTAGCCCCTATAGCAATCAGCCCCAGCATTTT.

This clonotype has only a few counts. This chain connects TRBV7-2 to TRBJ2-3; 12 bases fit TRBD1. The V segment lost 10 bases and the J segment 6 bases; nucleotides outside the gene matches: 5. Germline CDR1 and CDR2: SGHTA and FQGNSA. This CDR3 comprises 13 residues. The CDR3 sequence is CATGQGARDTQYF. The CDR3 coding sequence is TGTGCCACGGGACAGGGGGCGCGTGATACGCAGTATTTT.

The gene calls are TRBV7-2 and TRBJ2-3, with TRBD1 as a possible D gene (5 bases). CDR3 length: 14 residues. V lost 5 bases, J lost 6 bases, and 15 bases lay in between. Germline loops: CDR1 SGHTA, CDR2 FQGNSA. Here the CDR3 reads CASSIRGAGDTQYF. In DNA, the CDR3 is TGTGCCAGCAGCATCCGTGGGGCCGGGGATACGCAGTATTTT.

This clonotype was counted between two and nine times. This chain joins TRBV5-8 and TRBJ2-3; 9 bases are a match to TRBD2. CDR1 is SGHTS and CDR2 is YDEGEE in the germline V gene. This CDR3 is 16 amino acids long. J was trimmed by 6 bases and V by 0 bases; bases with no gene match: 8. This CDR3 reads CASSLANAGGQDTQYF. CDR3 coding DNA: TGTGCCAGCAGCTTGGCGAACGCGGGGGGGCAGGATACGCAGTATTTT.

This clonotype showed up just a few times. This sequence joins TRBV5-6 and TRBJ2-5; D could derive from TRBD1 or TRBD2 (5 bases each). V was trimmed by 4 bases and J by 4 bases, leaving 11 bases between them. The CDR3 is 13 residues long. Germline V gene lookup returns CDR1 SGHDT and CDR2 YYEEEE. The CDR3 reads CASSVRGGETQYF. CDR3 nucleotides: TGTGCCAGCAGCGTGAGGGGTGGAGAGACCCAGTACTTC. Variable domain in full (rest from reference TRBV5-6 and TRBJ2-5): DAGVTQSPTHLIKTRGQQVTLRCSPKSGHDTVSWYQQALGQGPQFIFQYYEEEERQRGNFPDRFSGHQFPNYSSELNVNALLLGDSALYLCASSVRGGETQYFGPGTRLLVL.

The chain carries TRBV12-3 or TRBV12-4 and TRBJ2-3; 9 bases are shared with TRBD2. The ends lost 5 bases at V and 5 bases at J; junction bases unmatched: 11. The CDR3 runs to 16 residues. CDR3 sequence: CASSTAGTSFGDTQYF. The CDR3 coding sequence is TGTGCCAGCAGTACCGCCGGGACTAGCTTTGGAGATACGCAGTATTTT.

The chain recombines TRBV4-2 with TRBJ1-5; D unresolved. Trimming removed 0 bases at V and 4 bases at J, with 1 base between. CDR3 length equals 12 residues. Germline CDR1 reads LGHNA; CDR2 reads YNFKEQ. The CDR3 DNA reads TGTGCCAGCAGCCAAGATAATCAGCCCCAGCATTTT. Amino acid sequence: CASSQDNQPQHF.

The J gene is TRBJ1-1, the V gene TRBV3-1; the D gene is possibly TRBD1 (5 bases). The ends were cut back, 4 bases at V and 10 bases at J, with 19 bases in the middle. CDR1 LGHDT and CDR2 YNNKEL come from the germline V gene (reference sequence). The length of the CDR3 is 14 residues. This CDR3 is CASSPRGNRYRAFF. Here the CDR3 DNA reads TGTGCCAGCAGCCCCCGGGGGAATCGGTACAGAGCTTTCTTT.

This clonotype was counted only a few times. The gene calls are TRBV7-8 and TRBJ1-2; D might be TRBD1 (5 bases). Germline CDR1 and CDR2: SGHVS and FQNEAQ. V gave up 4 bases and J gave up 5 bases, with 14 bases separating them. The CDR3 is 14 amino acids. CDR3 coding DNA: TGTGCCAGCAGCTCCTTAGGGGACGCTTATGGCTACACCTTC. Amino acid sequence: CASSSLGDAYGYTF.

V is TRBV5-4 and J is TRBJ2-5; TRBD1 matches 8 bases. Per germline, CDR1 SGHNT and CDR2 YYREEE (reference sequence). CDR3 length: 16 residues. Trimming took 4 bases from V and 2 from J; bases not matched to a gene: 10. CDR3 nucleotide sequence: TGTGCCAGCAGCATTACAGGGGGAGGTGGTCAAGAGACCCAGTACTTC. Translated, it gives CASSITGGGGQETQYF.

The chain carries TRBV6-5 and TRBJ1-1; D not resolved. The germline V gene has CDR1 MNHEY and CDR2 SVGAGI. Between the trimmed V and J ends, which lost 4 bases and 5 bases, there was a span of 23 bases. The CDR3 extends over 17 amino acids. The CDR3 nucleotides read TGTGCCAGCAGTTCCCACAAAGGAGCACTAGTGTGGACTGAAGCTTTCTTT. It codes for CASSSHKGALVWTEAFF.

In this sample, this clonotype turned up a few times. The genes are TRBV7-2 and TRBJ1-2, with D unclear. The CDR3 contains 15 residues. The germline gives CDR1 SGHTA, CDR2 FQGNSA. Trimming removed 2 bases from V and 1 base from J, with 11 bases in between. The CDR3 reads CASSLTTPSNYGYTF. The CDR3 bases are TGTGCCAGCAGCTTAACCACCCCCAGTAACTATGGCTACACCTTC.

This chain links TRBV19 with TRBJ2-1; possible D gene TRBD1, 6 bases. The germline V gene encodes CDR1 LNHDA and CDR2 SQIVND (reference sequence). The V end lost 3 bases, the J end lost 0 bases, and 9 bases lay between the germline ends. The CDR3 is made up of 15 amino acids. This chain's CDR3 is CASSMGASSYNEQFF. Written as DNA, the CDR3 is TGTGCCAGTAGTATGGGGGCGAGCTCCTACAATGAGCAGTTCTTC. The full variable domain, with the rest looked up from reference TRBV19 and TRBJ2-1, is DGGITQSPKYLFRKEGQNVTLSCEQNLNHDAMYWYRQDPGQGLRLIYYSQIVNDFQKGDIAEGYSVSREKKESFPLTVTSAQKNPTAFYLCASSMGASSYNEQFFGPGTRLTVL.

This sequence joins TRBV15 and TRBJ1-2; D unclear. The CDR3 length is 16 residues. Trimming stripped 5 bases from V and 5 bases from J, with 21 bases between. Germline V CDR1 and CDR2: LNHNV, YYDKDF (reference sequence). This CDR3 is CATSPQEVFLGYGYTF. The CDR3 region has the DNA TGTGCCACCAGCCCCCAGGAGGTATTTTTAGGTTATGGCTACACCTTC.

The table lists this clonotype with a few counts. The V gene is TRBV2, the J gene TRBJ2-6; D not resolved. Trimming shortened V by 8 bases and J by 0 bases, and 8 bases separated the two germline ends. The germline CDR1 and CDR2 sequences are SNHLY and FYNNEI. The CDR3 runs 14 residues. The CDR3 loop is CASADGSGANVLTF. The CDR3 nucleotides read TGTGCCAGCGCCGACGGCTCTGGGGCCAACGTCCTGACTTTC. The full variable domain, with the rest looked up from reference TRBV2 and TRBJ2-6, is EPEVTQTPSHQVTQMGQEVILRCVPISNHLYFYWYRQILGQKVEFLVSFYNNEISEKSEIFDDQFSVERPDGSNFTLKIRSTKLEDSAMYFCASADGSGANVLTFGAGSRLTVL.